Here is one T cell receptor beta chain with its context. The entry originates in a study of blood T cell repertoires in COVID-19. Study as a whole: Samples taken during acute and convalescent COVID-19 were collected in the United States, Italy and Spain. Nucleic acid was either cDNA or gDNA, and it came from T cells, B-cell-depleted T cells, or PBMCs.

Here immunoSEQ multiplex PCR was the method, and the copy in TCRdb shows in-frame clones only, minus some. The sample shows approximately 300,000 clones, roughly 86% of them seen only once. Trimming pared 2 bases from V and 5 bases from J, leaving 6 bases between. The CDR3 covers 11 residues. Germline CDR1 and CDR2: DFQATT and SNEGSKA (reference sequence). Participant-reported clinical history was the basis for cohort assignment. This clonotype originated in a woman in her twenties or thirties who had recovered from COVID-19. The genes are TRBV20-1 and TRBJ1-1; D gene uncertain. Sequencing was done on a sample of PBMCs or T cells enriched from blood (not recorded which). Here the CDR3 reads CSARQETEAFF. The CDR3 coding sequence is TGCAGTGCTAGACAGGAAACTGAAGCTTTCTTT.